Below, 12 T cell receptor beta chains from the same sample are listed, as sequenced in a study of blood T cell repertoires in COVID-19. Assay: immunoSEQ multiplex PCR; the TCRdb copy retains only in-frame clones and omits some. The sample yields 200,000 to 250,000 clones, around 86% seen once. The sample was peripheral blood. The origin of the receptors is a man between 60 and 70 years old with acute or convalescent COVID-19.

This clone was recorded once. V usage is TRBV5-4 and J usage is TRBJ2-5; 11 bases line up with TRBD2. Germline CDR1 is SGHNT and CDR2 is YYREEE (reference sequence). With V trimmed by 2 bases and J by 4 bases, 1 base remained unmatched. There are 14 residues in the CDR3. The CDR3 coding sequence is TGTGCCAGCAGCTTTAGCGGGGGGGCAGAGACCCAGTACTTC. The encoded protein is CASSFSGGAETQYF.

This chain links TRBV6-6 with TRBJ1-1, with D unclear. Trimming cost V 0 bases and J 0 bases, with 8 bases left between them. This CDR3 comprises 15 residues. CDR1 MNHNY and CDR2 SVGAGI come from the germline V gene (reference sequence). The CDR3 sequence: CASSYSSRMNTEAFF. The CDR3 DNA sequence: TGTGCCAGCAGTTACTCCTCGCGGATGAACACTGAAGCTTTCTTT.

The chain links TRBV11-3 to TRBJ1-1; TRBD1 might be the D (6 bases). The CDR3 loop spans 14 amino acids. V dropped 5 bases and J dropped 1 base, with 11 bases sitting between them. The V gene's germline CDR1 is SGHNT and CDR2 YENEEA. CDR3 DNA: TGTGCCAGCAGCCCCGGACAGAAGAACACTGAAGCTTTCTTT. Encoded protein: CASSPGQKNTEAFF.

The chain recombines TRBV18 with TRBJ1-3; 7 bases are shared with TRBD1. This CDR3 spans 16 amino acids. In germline, CDR1 is KGHSH, CDR2 LQKENI. Trimming at V came to 4 bases and at J to 3 bases, leaving 9 bases not matched to a gene. CDR3 sequence reads: CASSLLQGTDGNTIYF. The CDR3 DNA reads as TGTGCCAGCTCACTACTACAGGGGACAGATGGAAACACCATATATTTT.

The chain combines TRBV12-3 or TRBV12-4 with TRBJ1-5; possible D gene TRBD1, 6 bases. V was cut by 6 bases and J by 2 bases, with 8 bases left in between. This CDR3 is built from 13 residues. DNA for the CDR3: TGTGCCAGCAGACAGGGAGGCAATCAGCCCCAGCATTTT. As protein: CASRQGGNQPQHF.

V and J are TRBV11-2 and TRBJ2-6, with D perhaps TRBD2 (7 bases). The germline gives CDR1 SGHAT, CDR2 FQNNGV. This CDR3 contains 19 residues. Trimming left V 1 base short and J 0 bases short, with 16 bases between. CDR3 coding DNA: TGTGCCAGCAGCTTAGTAAGACGCGGGGGCGCCTCTGGGGCCAACGTCCTGACTTTC. Translating gives CASSLVRRGGASGANVLTF.

V usage is TRBV11-1 and J usage is TRBJ1-1; D gene unclear. Germline V gene data show CDR1 as SGHAT and CDR2 as FQDESV (reference sequence). The CDR3 loop spans 14 amino acids. V was shortened by 0 bases and J by 5 bases, with 10 bases between the two germline ends. CDR3 region: CASSLAFRRTEAFF. The DNA of the CDR3 is TGTGCCAGCAGCTTAGCGTTCAGGAGGACTGAAGCTTTCTTT.

The chain recombines TRBV5-1 with TRBJ1-1; D not resolved. The CDR3 is 12 residues long. The germline CDR1 and CDR2 sequences are SGHRS and YFSETQ. Trimming removed 4 bases from V and 5 bases from J, with 9 bases in between. The CDR3 nucleotides are TGCGCCAGCAGCGACCAGGTAACTGAAGCTTTCTTT. As protein: CASSDQVTEAFF.

The chain couples TRBV5-1 to TRBJ2-7; 7 nucleotides align to TRBD2. Germline V gene data show CDR1 as SGHRS and CDR2 as YFSETQ. After removal of 1 base from V and 5 bases from J, the junction contained 15 bases not matched to a gene. The CDR3 has 17 amino acids. The CDR3 DNA is TGCGCCAGCAGCTTGTCGGGGGGTGGAGTGGCAGGTCACGAGCAGTACTTC. Its protein product is CASSLSGGGVAGHEQYF.

CDR3 residues: CASHDSTNTGELFF. The CDR3 DNA sequence: TGTGCCAGCCACGACAGTACTAACACCGGGGAGCTGTTTTTT. The chain uses TRBV28 and TRBJ2-2; D is possibly TRBD1 (5 bases). The CDR3 contains 14 residues. Germline CDR1 MDHEN, CDR2 SYDVKM. Trimming cost V 8 bases and J 2 bases, with 12 bases left between them.

The chain recombines TRBV24-1 with TRBJ2-1, with 14 bases identical to TRBD2. The CDR3 spans 16 residues. V was clipped by 5 bases and J by 8 bases; unmatched bases: 7. Germline CDR1 reads KGHDR; CDR2 reads SFDVKD. CDR3 loop: CATSGLGTSGGYEQFF. CDR3 nucleotides: TGTGCCACCAGTGGACTGGGGACTAGCGGGGGCTATGAGCAGTTCTTC.

The chain's CDR3 is CASSPGARLAEAFF. The CDR3 nucleotides are TGTGCCAGCAGCCCGGGAGCGCGTCTGGCTGAAGCTTTCTTT. The gene calls are TRBV5-8 and TRBJ1-1; D uncertain. The germline gives CDR1 SGHTS, CDR2 YDEGEE. V was clipped by 4 bases and J by 6 bases, with 16 bases between them. CDR3 length: 14 amino acids.